This T cell receptor (beta chain) was obtained from a study of blood T cells in healthy people across ages. Primed by a sample-barcoded 5' primer and a J-beta primer mix, a second PCR proceeded for 7 to 11 cycles. TCRdb passed the 5' RACE reads through MiXCR, listing each CDR3 protein once. The sample records 1.2 million to 1.5 million distinct CDR3 sequences, 45% to 70% being singletons. This CDR3 is built from 14 residues. Germline CDR1 reads SGHTA; CDR2 reads FQGNSA. Trimming removed 1 base from V and 6 bases from J, with 9 bases in between. Donors gave roughly 10 milliliters of peripheral blood apiece.

Specimen: blood. This chain connects TRBV7-2 to TRBJ2-2; no firm D call. This TCR derives from a man aged 18 to 30 in good health. Here the CDR3 DNA reads TGTGCCAGCAGCTTAGTCACGGTAGCCGGGGAGCTGTTTTTT. Encoded protein: CASSLVTVAGELFF.